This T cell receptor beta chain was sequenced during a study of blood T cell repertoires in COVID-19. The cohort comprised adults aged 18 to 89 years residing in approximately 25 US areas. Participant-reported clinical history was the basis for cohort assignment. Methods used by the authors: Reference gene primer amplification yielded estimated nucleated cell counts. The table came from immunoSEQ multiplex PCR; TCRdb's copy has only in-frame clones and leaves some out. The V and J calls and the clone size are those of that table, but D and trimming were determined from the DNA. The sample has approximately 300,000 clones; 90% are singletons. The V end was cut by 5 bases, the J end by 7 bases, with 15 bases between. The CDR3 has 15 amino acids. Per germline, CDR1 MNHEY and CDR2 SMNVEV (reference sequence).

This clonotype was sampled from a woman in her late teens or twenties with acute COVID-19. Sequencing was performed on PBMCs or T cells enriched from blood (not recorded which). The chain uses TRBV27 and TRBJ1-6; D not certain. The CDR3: CASSTTQTKNSPLHF. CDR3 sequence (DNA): TGTGCCAGCAGTACCACCCAGACTAAGAATTCACCCCTCCACTTT.